The next 26 T cell receptor beta chains were all read from a single sample in a study of regulatory T cells in long-lasting Graves disease. Building the TCR beta libraries relied on iRepertoire HTBI primers, and CDR3 regions underwent Arm-PCR. Via MiXCR, TCRdb re-called the multiplex PCR reads, giving one row per CDR3 protein. The data contain under 450,000 distinct CDR3 sequences, about 10% of them singletons. Time point described: newly diagnosed GD, antithyroid drugs for less than 3 months. Construction of the TCR library relied on RNA isolated from PBMCs. Separately, the same data were catalogued under a study of T cells in Graves' hyperthyroidism and ophthalmopathy.

The sample consisted of peripheral blood mononuclear cells (PBMCs), taken at new diagnosis, from a patient treated with antithyroid drugs. Receptor source: a woman younger than 30 with Graves disease.

This clonotype was counted at least ten times. V usage is TRBV9 and J usage is TRBJ1-2, with a tentative D call TRBD1 (5 bases). Trimming removed 4 bases at V and 8 bases at J, with 12 bases between. CDR1 and CDR2 (germline): SGDLS, YYNGEE. The length of the CDR3 is 12 residues. The DNA for the CDR3 is TGTGCCAGCAGCCTAACCGGACACGGCTACACCTTC. This gives the protein CASSLTGHGYTF.

To note about this clonotype: The junction does not match germline at one end; this may be a read error. This chain uses TRBV19 with TRBJ2-1, with 12 bases matching TRBD2. Germline V lookup: CDR1 LNHDA, CDR2 SQIVND (reference sequence). The CDR3 has 14 residues. CDR3 region: CAGLGGLAGGSLFF. The CDR3 DNA reads TGTGCCGGTCTAGGTGGGCTAGCGGGAGGGAGTCTCTTTTTC.

The chain uses TRBV7-2 and TRBJ2-3; D is possibly TRBD2 (6 bases). V lost 1 base, J lost 0 bases, and 14 bases lay in between. Germline-derived CDR1 and CDR2 are SGHTA and FQGNSA. The CDR3 is 17 amino acids. DNA of the CDR3: TGTGCCAGCAGCTTAGGGGGTTGGGGGACTAGCACAGATACGCAGTATTTT. This gives the protein CASSLGGWGTSTDTQYF.

There are many counts of this clonotype. The chain employs TRBV27 and TRBJ1-2, with a weak D call TRBD1 (6 bases). CDR1 is MNHEY and CDR2 is SMNVEV in the germline V gene (reference sequence). The CDR3 extends over 16 amino acids. V gave up 2 bases and J gave up 4 bases, with 17 bases separating them. CDR3 amino acids: CASSLTTQGGPYGYTF. The CDR3 bases are TGTGCCAGCAGTTTAACCACACAGGGCGGACCCTATGGCTACACCTTC.

This clonotype was seen repeatedly, ten times or more. The V and J genes are TRBV6-2 or TRBV6-3 and TRBJ2-1, with D uncertain. V lost 2 bases and J lost 7, with 15 bases in between. CDR3 length equals 15 residues. Germline CDR1 MNHEY, CDR2 SVGEGT. The CDR3 region has the DNA TGTGCCAGCAGTTACGCCGTTGCGGCGAGGAATGAGCAGTTCTTC. Translating it yields CASSYAVAARNEQFF.

This clonotype has at least ten counts. V gene TRBV28 combines with J gene TRBJ2-1, with 8 nucleotides matching TRBD2. Germline CDR1 MDHEN, CDR2 SYDVKM. V lost 1 base, J lost 5 bases, and 28 bases stayed unmatched. The CDR3 runs to 23 residues. CDR3: CASSLFPNPKLGRPFGRDNEQFF. As DNA, the CDR3 is TGTGCCAGCAGTTTATTCCCAAATCCTAAACTCGGGCGGCCCTTCGGGAGGGACAATGAGCAGTTCTTC.

This clonotype was found many times. The rearrangement joins TRBV7-2 to TRBJ1-5; D is perhaps TRBD1 (6 bases). V was pared by 1 base and J by 0 bases, with 13 bases between. This CDR3 spans 17 amino acids. Germline V CDR1 and CDR2: SGHTA, FQGNSA. The CDR3 here is CASSLDRTAYSNQPQHF. In DNA form, the CDR3 reads TGTGCCAGCAGCTTAGACCGGACAGCTTATAGCAATCAGCCCCAGCATTTT.

This clonotype was counted ten times or more. The CDR3 region is CASSLRASVREQFF. The CDR3 DNA reads TGTGCCAGCAGCTTAAGAGCTAGCGTGAGGGAGCAGTTCTTC. The genes are TRBV7-3 and TRBJ2-1; D possibly corresponds to TRBD2 (6 bases). Germline V gene lookup returns CDR1 SGHTA and CDR2 FQGTGA. Trimming shortened V by 1 base and J by 10 bases, and 14 bases separated the two germline ends. This CDR3 comprises 14 residues.

This clonotype came up a few times. This CDR3 is CSADLRGELGEAFF. CDR3 coding DNA: TGCAGCGCCGACCTCAGGGGGGAGTTAGGTGAAGCTTTCTTT. This chain joins TRBV29-1 and TRBJ1-1, with 7 bases aligning to TRBD1. V shed 7 bases and J 7 bases; nucleotides not matched to a gene: 15. The CDR3 extends over 14 amino acids. The germline V gene encodes CDR1 SQVTM and CDR2 ANQGSEA.

In this sample, this clonotype turned up many times. The V gene is TRBV20-1, the J gene TRBJ1-1; D ambiguous. The germline V gene encodes CDR1 DFQATT and CDR2 SNEGSKA (reference sequence). Trimming cost V 2 bases and J 1 base, with 11 bases left between them. The CDR3 covers 14 residues. For the CDR3, the DNA is TGCAGTGCTAGACTCGAGACCTGGAACACTGAAGCTTTCTTT. Encoded protein: CSARLETWNTEAFF.

The sample holds many counts of this clonotype. This chain links TRBV12-3 or TRBV12-4 with TRBJ1-2, with D perhaps TRBD1 (5 bases). This CDR3 spans 11 amino acids. The germline V and J ends were trimmed by 0 bases and 13 bases, with 9 bases remaining between them. The CDR3: CASSLAGGRTF. CDR3 DNA sequence: TGTGCCAGCAGTTTAGCTGGGGGACGCACCTTC.

This chain uses TRBV27 with TRBJ1-2, with D possibly TRBD1 on 6 matching bases. The ends were cut back, 6 bases at V and 3 bases at J, with 20 bases in the middle. This CDR3 is built from 16 residues. In germline, CDR1 is MNHEY, CDR2 SMNVEV (reference sequence). The CDR3 here is CASRLGGAYGDYGYTF. CDR3 coding DNA: TGTGCCAGCAGGCTGGGGGGCGCATATGGTGACTATGGCTACACCTTC.

With respect to this clonotype: A read error is possible here, since a much larger clone lies one base away. Here the CDR3 DNA reads TGTGTCAGCAGTGGGGCAGAATGGGACGAGCAGTACTTC. It yields the protein CVSSGAEWDEQYF. The chain has TRBV2 and TRBJ2-7; TRBD1 might be the D (5 bases). Germline V gene lookup returns CDR1 SNHLY and CDR2 FYNNEI. The CDR3 spans 13 residues.

This clonotype was counted a single time. The CDR3 is CASSGTSGGDEQYV. The CDR3, as DNA: TGTGCCAGCTCCGGGACTAGCGGGGGGGACGAGCAGTACGTC. The chain joins TRBV2 to TRBJ2-7; 16 bases are shared with TRBD2. The V and J ends lost 8 bases and 5 bases, in that order; junction bases with no gene match: 3. The CDR3 totals 14 residues. Germline loops: CDR1 SNHLY, CDR2 FYNNEI.

Ten or more counts support this clonotype. The chain employs TRBV6-1 and TRBJ2-7; 8 bases agree with TRBD1. Germline lookup yields CDR1 MNHNS and CDR2 SASEGT. V trimming: 5 bases; J trimming: 0 bases; junction bases outside the gene matches: 6. This CDR3 comprises 15 residues. CDR3 sequence: CASSRVTGASYEQYV. CDR3 nucleotide sequence: TGTGCCAGCAGTCGTGTGACAGGGGCCTCCTACGAGCAGTACGTC.

This rearrangement joins TRBV20-1 to TRBJ2-3; D is unclear. The CDR3 runs to 16 residues. V dropped 5 bases and J dropped 0 bases, with 18 bases sitting between them. Germline CDR1 DFQATT, CDR2 SNEGSKA (reference sequence). The CDR3 DNA reads TGCAGTGCTGCCGCCGACATCGATTCTAGCACAGATACGCAGTATTTT. As protein: CSAAADIDSSTDTQYF.

This clonotype was picked up a small number of times. The rearrangement links TRBV28 to TRBJ2-7, with no clear D. Trimming removed 3 bases from V and 2 bases from J, with 14 bases in between. The germline gives CDR1 MDHEN, CDR2 SYDVKM. The CDR3 covers 15 residues. The CDR3 is CASSFVAKGTYEQYF. CDR3 nucleotide sequence: TGTGCCAGCAGTTTTGTTGCCAAGGGTACCTACGAGCAGTACTTC.

At least ten counts were recorded for this clonotype. V usage is TRBV6-2 or TRBV6-3 and J usage is TRBJ2-7; 8 bases are shared with TRBD1. The CDR3 is made up of 12 amino acids. After removal of 4 bases from V and 6 bases from J, the junction contained 2 bases not matched to a gene. Germline V lookup: CDR1 MNHEY, CDR2 SVGEGT. In DNA, the CDR3 is TGTGCCAGCAGTTCACAGGGGGGCGAGCAGTACTTC. This gives the protein CASSSQGGEQYF.

The chain couples TRBV7-2 to TRBJ2-1; no clear D. The germline V gene has CDR1 SGHTA and CDR2 FQGNSA. CDR3 length: 13 amino acids. V was cut by 6 bases and J by 9 bases, with 15 bases left in between. CDR3 loop: CASSRRRMGEQFF. The CDR3 bases are TGTGCCAGCAGTAGACGCAGGATGGGTGAGCAGTTCTTC.

J is TRBJ1-5 and V is TRBV6-9; no definite D call. The germline CDR1 and CDR2 sequences are MNHGY and SVAAGI. The CDR3 is 15 residues long. The ends were cut back, 4 bases at V and 3 bases at J, with 13 bases in the middle. For the CDR3, the DNA is TGTGCCAGCAGTTCCAGACCCGGCGACAATCAGCCCCAGCATTTT. This encodes CASSSRPGDNQPQHF.

V is TRBV5-6 and J is TRBJ1-2, with D tentatively TRBD1 (5 bases). CDR1 SGHDT and CDR2 YYEEEE come from the germline V gene. CDR3 length: 13 residues. Trimming removed 4 bases from V and 6 bases from J, with 13 bases in between. As DNA, the CDR3 is TGTGCCAGCAGCCCGACACGGGACCATGGCTACACCTTC. It specifies CASSPTRDHGYTF.

A remark on this clonotype: At one boundary the junction diverges from the germline segment, which might be a read error. V usage is TRBV6-2 or TRBV6-3 and J usage is TRBJ1-1; no clear D. CDR1 is MNHEY, CDR2 SVGEGT, per germline. The CDR3 contains 12 residues. The CDR3, as DNA: TGTGCCTGCAGTGGTTGGAAGACTGAAGCTTTCTTT. Its translation: CACSGWKTEAFF.

This clonotype appeared a few times. This chain joins TRBV12-3 or TRBV12-4 and TRBJ1-2; the match to TRBD1 covers 11 bases. This CDR3 comprises 14 residues. Trimming cost V 6 bases and J 6 bases; bases outside gene matches: 6. This chain's CDR3 is CASSVWDRGNGYTF. CDR3 coding DNA: TGTGCCAGCAGCGTTTGGGACAGGGGGAATGGCTACACCTTC.

The V call is TRBV28, the J call TRBJ2-2; D is unresolved. From germline, CDR1 is MDHEN and CDR2 SYDVKM. There are 13 residues in the CDR3. V dropped 5 bases and J dropped 6 bases, with 10 bases sitting between them. The CDR3 DNA follows: TGTGCCAGCAGTACTACCGTGCCCGGGGAGCTGTTTTTT. Protein sequence: CASSTTVPGELFF.

This clonotype was seen a handful of times. In DNA, the CDR3 is TGCAGTGCTAGCTCACTAGCGGGACCTTACAATGAGCAGTTCTTC. Translating it yields CSASSLAGPYNEQFF. The V and J genes are TRBV20-1 and TRBJ2-1; 10 bases line up with TRBD2. Germline V lookup: CDR1 DFQATT, CDR2 SNEGSKA (reference sequence). The CDR3 has 15 amino acids. V was pared by 3 bases and J by 4 bases, with 6 bases of the junction left unmatched.

This clonotype was counted at least ten times. V and J are TRBV2 and TRBJ1-3; D possibly corresponds to TRBD1 (5 bases). The germline V and J ends were trimmed by 8 bases and 0 bases, with 11 bases remaining between them. This CDR3 spans 14 amino acids. Germline CDR1 and CDR2: SNHLY and FYNNEI. The CDR3 sequence: CASSGLDSGNTIYF. CDR3 coding DNA: TGTGCCAGCTCGGGACTTGACTCTGGAAACACCATATATTTT.